This T cell receptor (beta chain) was sequenced for a study of post-analysis software for immune sequencing data. Background on the study: Relapsing-remitting, secondary progressive and progressive-relapsing forms of multiple sclerosis all featured among disease courses.

Notes on this clonotype: Its antigen is as yet unknown.

Study-level points and caveats: Relative to controls, patients with multiple sclerosis showed significantly lower normalized Chao1 diversity. Strong co-clustering by F measure was seen for same-batch samples.

The authors incorporated unique molecular identifiers into the TCR beta cDNA libraries. A single record per CDR3 protein comes from TCRdb applying MiXCR to the PCR reads. The sample has about 570,000 distinct CDR3 sequences, around 36% seen once. Sequencing input: blood. This TCR came from a girl under 18 with multiple sclerosis.

CDR3 sequence (DNA): TGCAGTGCTAGAGGACAGCCGAAAGAGACCCAGTACTTC. Protein: CSARGQPKETQYF. The gene calls are TRBV20-1 and TRBJ2-5, with D possibly TRBD1 on 5 matching bases. Trimming pared 1 base from V and 3 bases from J, leaving 9 bases between. The CDR3 covers 13 residues. Per germline, CDR1 DFQATT and CDR2 SNEGSKA (reference sequence).